A selection of T cell receptor beta chains follows, all from one sample in a study of blood T cells in healthy people across ages. TCRdb fed the 5' RACE reads into MiXCR, producing one record per CDR3 protein. The data show approximately 730,000 distinct CDR3 sequences, roughly 53% seen once. The sequenced sample was blood. These receptors all stem from an elderly man in good health. CDR3s leave out the opening cysteine and the closing phenylalanine or tryptophan.

TRBV5-1,ASTTTSGNYGYT
TRBV10-1,ASSTPLEREYYEQY
TRBV20-1,SASGRLAGGNEQF
TRBV6-5,ASSPLPDYNEQF
TRBV7-2,ASRLLGETQY
TRBV6-7,ASISDQPQH
TRBV5-1,ASWPGGTGANVLT
TRBV6-4,ASSEQGGRTEAF
TRBV4-2,ASSQAAGASTDTQY
TRBV7-2,ASSAPGLETQY
TRBV25-1,ASSRPGTTHEQY
TRBV7-4,ASSSGYFTGELF
TRBV25-1,ASSETGALNYGYT
TRBV6-6,ASSYRGQTEAF
TRBV4-2,ASSQGIHSNEQF
TRBV29-1,SVVGGSRDEQF
TRBV6-1,ASTAVGPRYEQY
TRBV21-1,ASSNMRDRVLYEQY
TRBV14,ASSQAPWRETGELF
TRBV15,ATSRDIAGGNEQF
TRBV5-1,ASSPGLAGRGETQY
TRBV5-1,ASSLDRFDYGYT
TRBV5-5,ASSEDWFYGEQF
TRBV12-3/TRBV12-4,ASSAGPNTEAF
TRBV20-1,SARGAGQINEQF
TRBV7-2,ASSLTSGGRGGELF
TRBV27,ASSTLRHELGGYT
TRBV7-9,ASSLTSGNQETQY
TRBV4-2,ASSQDRVVTYGYT
TRBV3-1,ASSSYIAGTYQETQY
TRBV25-1,ASSAPSGGSTEAF
TRBV7-9,ASSTPGLAVYNEQF
TRBV24-1,ATSAASGSSYNEQF
TRBV11-2,ASSLGVLGVFSYEQY
TRBV5-1,ASSPTASYNEQF
TRBV28,ASRPAGGYTEAF
TRBV29-1,SVAGTNGVQETQY
TRBV15,ATSRDFEQY
TRBV24-1,ATQVGGDYNEQF